The 27 T cell receptor beta chains below were found in one sample sequenced in a study of control samples from healthy donors and cancer patients. Assay used: immunoSEQ multiplex PCR; TCRdb lists only in-frame clones, some missing. This sample has approximately 120,000 clones, with roughly 90% found just once. Input material: blood. Receptors originate from a woman aged 50 to 60 in good health.

The rearrangement joins TRBV6-5 to TRBJ1-1; TRBD1 might be the D (6 bases). The V gene lost 0 bases and the J gene lost 5 bases, with 13 bases spanning the gap. The CDR3 sequence is 15 residues long. Germline V gene data show CDR1 as MNHEY and CDR2 as SVGAGI. As DNA, the CDR3 is TGTGCCAGCAGTTACTCGAACGCGAGGGGGACTGAAGCTTTCTTT. It yields the protein CASSYSNARGTEAFF.

CDR3 nucleotides: TGTGCCACCGTACAGGGGAATTCACCCCTCCACTTT. It yields the protein CATVQGNSPLHF. This chain uses TRBV7-9 with TRBJ1-6; 7 bases fit TRBD1. The CDR3 has 12 amino acids. The germline V gene has CDR1 SEHNR and CDR2 FQNEAQ (reference sequence). V dropped 10 bases and J dropped 7; count of bases not matched to a gene: 4.

This clone was seen a handful of times. At one end the junction does not follow the germline gene, possibly because of a read error. The J gene is TRBJ2-1, the V gene TRBV10-3; D is unclear. This CDR3 has 14 amino acids. Per the germline V gene, CDR1 is ENHRY and CDR2 is SYGVKD. The CDR3 region is CAIREWGSYNEQFF. The CDR3 DNA reads as TGTGCCATCAGGGAGTGGGGCTCCTACAATGAGCAGTTCTTC.

The V and J genes are TRBV5-6 and TRBJ2-3; TRBD1 might be the D (5 bases). Germline CDR1 and CDR2: SGHDT and YYEEEE. Trimming took off 7 bases at V and 7 bases at J, with 19 bases between the two ends. There are 14 residues in the CDR3. The CDR3, as DNA: TGTGCCAGCTTGGGGCCCCTGTCTCCTTATACGCAGTATTTT. This translates into CASLGPLSPYTQYF.

This clone has just one count. The chain uses TRBV6-5 and TRBJ2-3; possibly TRBD2 for D (6 bases). Germline-derived CDR1 and CDR2 are MNHEY and SVGAGI. Trimming cost V 7 bases and J 2 bases, with 16 bases left between them. CDR3 length: 15 residues. The CDR3 DNA reads TGTGCCAGCACCCTAGTCGGGGGTGCCACAGATACGCAGTATTTT. Translation gives CASTLVGGATDTQYF.

The V call is TRBV29-1, the J call TRBJ2-6; D is tentatively TRBD1 or TRBD2 (6 bases each). The CDR3 runs to 16 residues. V dropped 4 bases and J dropped 4 bases, with 17 bases sitting between them. The germline gives CDR1 SQVTM, CDR2 ANQGSEA. CDR3 coding DNA: TGCAGCGTTGGTAGAGGGGGGACTTCCGGGGCCAACGTCCTGACTTTC. This encodes CSVGRGGTSGANVLTF.

Points on this clone: At one end the junction does not follow the germline gene, possibly because of a read error. The J gene is TRBJ2-3, the V gene TRBV14, with unresolved D. CDR3 size: 16 residues. The germline CDR1 and CDR2 sequences are SGHDN and FVKESK. The CDR3 DNA is TGTGCCAGCAGCAAAGACTGGATCTCTAGCACAGATACGCAGTATTTT. Protein product: CASSKDWISSTDTQYF.

The chain joins TRBV7-9 to TRBJ1-2, with a tentative D call TRBD1 (5 bases). The CDR3 runs to 14 residues. The germline gives CDR1 SEHNR, CDR2 FQNEAQ (reference sequence). The V end was cut by 5 bases, the J end by 8 bases, with 18 bases between. CDR3 residues: CASSNQGHEGGYTF. In DNA, the CDR3 is TGTGCCAGCAGCAACCAGGGCCATGAGGGGGGCTACACCTTC. The complete variable domain, with remaining parts taken from reference TRBV7-9 and TRBJ1-2, reads DTGVSQNPRHKITKRGQNVTFRCDPISEHNRLYWYRQTLGQGPEFLTYFQNEAQLEKSRLLSDRFSAERPKGSFSTLEIQRTEQGDSAMYLCASSNQGHEGGYTFGSGTRLTVV.

The J gene is TRBJ2-3, the V gene TRBV6-6; tentatively, D is TRBD1 (6 bases). CDR3 length: 13 amino acids. The germline V and J ends were trimmed by 6 bases and 4 bases, with 11 bases remaining between them. The germline V gene has CDR1 MNHNY and CDR2 SVGAGI (reference sequence). CDR3 in DNA: TGTGCCAGCAGGCCATCAGGGGCAGATACGCAGTATTTT. Translated, it gives CASRPSGADTQYF.

The chain joins TRBV6-5 to TRBJ2-4, with unresolved D. CDR1 is MNHEY and CDR2 is SVGAGI in the germline V gene. The CDR3 has 13 residues. V dropped 6 bases and J dropped 0 bases, with 6 bases sitting between them. CDR3 in DNA: TGTGCCAGCAGGGTACTAGCCAAAAACATTCAGTACTTC. Translated: CASRVLAKNIQYF.

This chain links TRBV21-1 with TRBJ2-7; TRBD1, as called in the table, went unchecked against the DNA. TRBV21-1 is described as a pseudogene. This CDR3 is built from 12 residues. The CDR3 loop is CASSKAGDEQYV. The CDR3 region has the DNA TGTGCCAGCAGCAAAGCAGGGGACGAGCAGTACGTC.

This rearrangement joins TRBV5-5 to TRBJ1-5; a possible D gene is TRBD1 (6 bases). This CDR3 has 15 residues. Trimming removed 0 bases at V and 2 bases at J, with 9 bases between. Germline CDR1 is SGHKS and CDR2 is YYEKEE (reference sequence). The CDR3 sequence: CASSLVGAGNQPQHF. DNA of the CDR3: TGTGCCAGCAGCTTGGTGGGGGCAGGCAATCAGCCCCAGCATTTT.

The rearrangement joins TRBV6-2 or TRBV6-3 to TRBJ1-1; 7 nucleotides agree with TRBD1. The trim removed 1 base at V and 2 bases at J, leaving 7 bases unmatched. The CDR3 is made up of 16 amino acids. The V gene's germline CDR1 is MNHEY and CDR2 SVGEGT. This CDR3 is CASSYFPGQPNTEAFF. CDR3 bases: TGTGCCAGCAGTTACTTCCCGGGACAGCCTAACACTGAAGCTTTCTTT.

The V and J genes are TRBV6-5 and TRBJ2-3, with D possibly being TRBD2 (6 bases). Trimming shortened V by 6 bases and J by 2 bases, and 12 bases separated the two germline ends. CDR1 and CDR2 from the germline V gene are MNHEY and SVGAGI. The CDR3 extends over 14 amino acids. CDR3 region: CASSRGEYTDTQYF. As DNA, the CDR3 is TGTGCCAGCAGCCGCGGGGAGTACACAGATACGCAGTATTTT.

The CDR3 DNA reads as TGTGCCAGCAGCTTTGAGGGGGCTTTCCCAGATACGCAGTATTTT. As protein: CASSFEGAFPDTQYF. The chain combines TRBV5-5 with TRBJ2-3; 7 nucleotides align to TRBD1. Germline trimming cut 2 bases from V and 4 bases from J; bases unmatched to any gene: 7. The germline CDR1 and CDR2 sequences are SGHKS and YYEKEE (reference sequence). CDR3 length equals 15 residues.

This clone was detected only a few times. This sequence joins TRBV11-2 and TRBJ1-1, with D possibly TRBD1 on 5 matching bases. Trimming took 2 bases from V and 4 from J, leaving 8 bases between them. There are 13 residues in the CDR3. Germline V gives CDR1 SGHAT, CDR2 FQNNGV. CDR3 residues: CASSLRGGTEAFF. CDR3 nucleotides: TGTGCCAGCAGCTTAAGGGGCGGCACTGAAGCTTTCTTT.

The V and J genes are TRBV13 and TRBJ2-1; 8 positions agree with TRBD2. The germline V gene has CDR1 PRHDT and CDR2 FYEKMQ (reference sequence). Losses at the gene ends were 4 bases for V and 2 bases for J; bases not matched to a gene: 4. The CDR3 runs to 15 residues. CDR3: CASSSTSEPYNEQFF. CDR3 sequence (DNA): TGTGCCAGCAGCTCGACTAGCGAACCCTACAATGAGCAGTTCTTC.

The J gene is TRBJ1-2, the V gene TRBV28, with 8 bases matching TRBD1. CDR1 and CDR2 (germline): MDHEN, SYDVKM. The CDR3 consists of 15 residues. V shed 5 bases, J shed 3 bases, and the junction held 8 bases outside the gene matches. CDR3 residues: CASSPQGAGYYGYTF. DNA for the CDR3: TGTGCCAGCAGTCCCCAGGGGGCAGGTTACTATGGCTACACCTTC.

This chain connects TRBV21-1 to TRBJ2-1. TRBV21-1 is deemed a pseudogene. The CDR3 is 14 amino acids. As DNA, the CDR3 is TGTGCCAGCAGCAGGGGGATCTCCTACAATGAGCAGTTCTTC. Protein: CASSRGISYNEQFF.

This chain joins TRBV5-1 and TRBJ2-3, with 9 bases fitting TRBD1. This CDR3 region has 15 residues. J lost 5 bases, V lost 4 bases, and 8 bases had no gene match. Looked up from germline, CDR1 is SGHRS and CDR2 is YFSETQ. CDR3 region: CASSTGTGSQDTQYF. The CDR3 bases are TGCGCCAGCAGCACAGGGACAGGGAGTCAAGATACGCAGTATTTT.

The chain uses TRBV18 and TRBJ2-7; no reliable D call. Germline lookup yields CDR1 KGHSH and CDR2 LQKENI. The V end lost 5 bases, the J end lost 5 bases, and 22 bases lay between the germline ends. CDR3 size: 16 residues. The CDR3 reads CASSSSDLLQGNEQYF. In nucleotides, the CDR3 is TGTGCCAGCTCATCCTCGGACCTACTACAAGGAAACGAGCAGTACTTC.

This clone was counted a single time. The chain is built from TRBV18 and TRBJ2-1; unclear D gene. V gave up 6 bases and J gave up 5 bases, with 11 bases separating them. This CDR3 region has 13 residues. From germline, CDR1 is KGHSH and CDR2 LQKENI. CDR3 coding DNA: TGTGCCAGCTCTTCCGACGCACACAATGAGCAGTTCTTC. This codes for CASSSDAHNEQFF.

Only one count was recorded for this clone. The rearrangement links TRBV20-1 to TRBJ1-1; D unresolved. V gave up 3 bases and J gave up 5 bases, with 16 bases separating them. The CDR3 length is 14 residues. The germline V gene has CDR1 DFQATT and CDR2 SNEGSKA (reference sequence). CDR3 in DNA: TGCAGTGCTAGTGAGGGCAGGTTGAGGACTGAAGCTTTCTTT. It is translated as CSASEGRLRTEAFF.

V gene TRBV19 combines with J gene TRBJ2-3; no clear D gene. V was trimmed by 3 bases and J by 2 bases, leaving 6 bases between them. The CDR3 extends over 13 amino acids. The germline gives CDR1 LNHDA, CDR2 SQIVND (reference sequence). The CDR3 coding sequence is TGTGCCAGTAGTATCCGGCCCACAGATACGCAGTATTTT. Encoded protein: CASSIRPTDTQYF.

This chain joins TRBV10-3 and TRBJ2-1, with D perhaps matching TRBD1 (6 bases). This CDR3 has 13 residues. Trimming removed 4 bases at V and 13 bases at J, with 17 bases between. In germline, CDR1 is ENHRY, CDR2 SYGVKD. The CDR3 protein is CAISVTEWGRQFF. The CDR3 DNA follows: TGTGCCATCAGTGTCACCGAATGGGGGCGTCAGTTCTTC.

The chain has TRBV19 and TRBJ2-1, with 7 bases that match TRBD2. Germline CDR1 LNHDA, CDR2 SQIVND (reference sequence). Trimming cost V 1 base and J 4 bases; bases outside gene matches: 4. The CDR3 consists of 15 residues. The CDR3 sequence: CASSIVGLLYNEQFF. As DNA, the CDR3 is TGTGCCAGTAGTATAGTGGGACTACTATACAATGAGCAGTTCTTC.

This rearrangement joins TRBV6-2 or TRBV6-3 to TRBJ2-7, with D tentatively TRBD2 (5 bases). With 5 bases removed from V and 2 bases from J, the gap between germline ends came to 13 bases. Per the germline V gene, CDR1 is MNHEY and CDR2 is SVGEGT. The CDR3 covers 14 residues. CDR3 sequence: CASSERVPPYEQYV. DNA of the CDR3: TGTGCCAGCAGTGAGAGGGTACCCCCCTACGAGCAGTACGTC.